A selection of T cell receptor beta chains follows, all from one sample in a study of CD8+CD57+ T cells in acquired aplastic anemia. From the reads, TCRdb called clonotypes with MiXCR, one entry per CDR3 protein. The sample includes 250,000 to 350,000 distinct CDR3 sequences, 56% seen only once; the top ten take around 1.3%. Material: sorted CD4+, CD8+, or CD8+CD57+ T cells (not recorded which) from PBMCs. The receptor set was obtained from a human donor with aplastic anemia. The CDR3 runs from the conserved cysteine through the conserved F or W. The order of the fields is V gene, CDR3 length, J gene, D gene, clone size, CDR3 DNA, CDR3 protein. D genes are given only for firm matches. Part of the rows lack a size; the others show once, few, many or a class for expanded clones.

V: TRBV2
length: 18
J: TRBJ2-6
D: -
size: -
DNA: TGTGCCAGCATACGAGTCCCCGGGCTGTGCTCTGGGGCCAACGTCCTGACTTTC
CDR3: CASIRVPGLCSGANVLTF

V: TRBV27
length: 17
J: TRBJ1-3
D: -
size: -
DNA: TGTGCCAGCGGGGAGGGAGGGAGGTTCCACTCTGGAAACACCATATATTTT
CDR3: CASGEGGRFHSGNTIYF

V: TRBV7-3
length: 14
J: TRBJ1-1
D: -
size: -
DNA: TGTGCCAGCAGCTTAATTCCGGGAATGGCTGAAGCTTTCTTT
CDR3: CASSLIPGMAEAFF

V: TRBV19
length: 15
J: TRBJ1-2
D: -
size: -
DNA: TGTGCCAGTAGTACCTCCCTATTAGGTGGGTATGGCTACACCTTC
CDR3: CASSTSLLGGYGYTF

V: TRBV6-5
length: 17
J: TRBJ2-3
D: TRBD2
size: many
DNA: TGTGCCAGCAGACCGGGACTAGCGGGGGGGTTCACAGATACGCAGTATTTT
CDR3: CASRPGLAGGFTDTQYF

V: TRBV19
length: 13
J: TRBJ2-3
D: -
size: -
DNA: TGTGCCAGTAGTAAAGAGTCCTGGGATACGCAGTATTTT
CDR3: CASSKESWDTQYF

V: TRBV25-1
length: 15
J: TRBJ1-1
D: TRBD1
size: -
DNA: TGTGCCAGCAGTGATCCTGCAGGGGGCAACACTGAAGCTTTCTTT
CDR3: CASSDPAGGNTEAFF

V: TRBV15
length: 14
J: TRBJ1-2
D: -
size: -
DNA: TGTGCCACCAGCAGAGACAGGGAACAGTCTGGCTACACCTTC
CDR3: CATSRDREQSGYTF

V: TRBV24-1
length: 18
J: TRBJ2-6
D: TRBD1
size: -
DNA: TGTGCCACCAGTGACCCTACCCCCGACAGGGCTGGGGCCAACGTCCTGACTTTC
CDR3: CATSDPTPDRAGANVLTF

V: TRBV20-1
length: 13
J: TRBJ2-1
D: TRBD2
size: many
DNA: TGCAGTGCGTGGACTAGCGGGAGCTATGAGCAGTTCTTC
CDR3: CSAWTSGSYEQFF

V: TRBV10-3
length: 13
J: TRBJ2-5
D: -
size: -
DNA: TGTGCCATCAGCCTTAGACCCAAAGAGACCCAGTACTTC
CDR3: CAISLRPKETQYF

V: TRBV29-1
length: 14
J: TRBJ2-3
D: -
size: -
DNA: TGCAGCGTTGAAGACGGCAGAAGCACAGATACGCAGTATTTT
CDR3: CSVEDGRSTDTQYF

V: TRBV6-1
length: 15
J: TRBJ2-2
D: TRBD2
size: -
DNA: TGTGCCAGCAGTGTACTAGCGGGGGGGCCCCGGGAGCTGTTTTTT
CDR3: CASSVLAGGPRELFF

V: TRBV5-1
length: 14
J: TRBJ2-7
D: -
size: many
DNA: TGCGCCAGCAGACCGGGACACCAATCCTACGAGCAGTACTTC
CDR3: CASRPGHQSYEQYF

V: TRBV29-1
length: 10
J: TRBJ2-5
D: -
size: many
DNA: TGCAGCGTGGGTCAAGAGACCCAGTACTTC
CDR3: CSVGQETQYF

V: TRBV9
length: 18
J: TRBJ1-2
D: -
size: many
DNA: TGTGCCAGCAGCCCGACGGCGACGGGGGGGAGCGGTATCTATGGCTACACCTTC
CDR3: CASSPTATGGSGIYGYTF

V: TRBV29-1
length: 15
J: TRBJ1-1
D: TRBD1
size: -
DNA: TGCAGCGTCGCCGGGACAGGGTTGGGGAACACTGAAGCTTTCTTT
CDR3: CSVAGTGLGNTEAFF

V: TRBV3-1
length: 14
J: TRBJ1-6
D: -
size: many
DNA: TGTGCCAGCAGATCGGATACACCTAATTCACCCCTCCACTTT
CDR3: CASRSDTPNSPLHF

V: TRBV12-3/TRBV12-4
length: 12
J: TRBJ1-2
D: TRBD1
size: -
DNA: TGTGCCAGCAGTTCGGGACAGGGAGGCCACACCTTC
CDR3: CASSSGQGGHTF

V: TRBV12-3/TRBV12-4
length: 12
J: TRBJ2-5
D: -
size: -
DNA: TGTGCCAGCAGTTTACCGGTGGAGCCCCAGTACTTC
CDR3: CASSLPVEPQYF

V: TRBV7-2
length: 15
J: TRBJ1-4
D: -
size: -
DNA: TGTGCCAGCAGCGTGGACCCCGCGACTAATGAAAAACTGTTTTTT
CDR3: CASSVDPATNEKLFF

V: TRBV2
length: 15
J: TRBJ1-2
D: -
size: many
DNA: TGTGCCAGCCACTTGACAGGCCGAGCTAACTATGGCTACACCTTC
CDR3: CASHLTGRANYGYTF

V: TRBV5-1
length: 12
J: TRBJ2-2
D: -
size: few
DNA: TGCGCCAGCAGCTTACGGTCCGGGGAGCTGTTTTTT
CDR3: CASSLRSGELFF

V: TRBV6-1
length: 13
J: TRBJ2-2
D: -
size: many
DNA: TGTGCCAGCCCCAGAGAAAACACCGGGGAGCTGTTTTTT
CDR3: CASPRENTGELFF

V: TRBV15
length: 18
J: TRBJ2-7
D: TRBD1
size: -
DNA: TGTGCCACCAGCAGTAACAGGGGCCGGAATAGCCTCGGCTACGAGCAGTACTTC
CDR3: CATSSNRGRNSLGYEQYF

V: TRBV7-9
length: 15
J: TRBJ2-2
D: TRBD1
size: -
DNA: TGTGCCAGCAGCTCCCGACAGGGGAACACCGGGGAGCTGTTTTTT
CDR3: CASSSRQGNTGELFF

V: TRBV20-1
length: 11
J: TRBJ2-7
D: -
size: -
DNA: TGCAGTGCTAGAGAGGCTTACGAGCAGTACTTC
CDR3: CSAREAYEQYF

V: TRBV14
length: 16
J: TRBJ1-6
D: TRBD1
size: -
DNA: TGTGCCAGCAGCCCCGGACAGGCCCTCTATAATTCACCCCTCCACTTT
CDR3: CASSPGQALYNSPLHF

V: TRBV7-9
length: 14
J: TRBJ2-7
D: -
size: -
DNA: TGTGCCAGCAGCTTGGGGGAGCGGGCCTTTGGGCAGTACTTC
CDR3: CASSLGERAFGQYF

V: TRBV25-1
length: 15
J: TRBJ1-5
D: -
size: -
DNA: TGTGCCAGCAGCCCCACGGGCAGGGGTAATCAGCCCCAGCATTTT
CDR3: CASSPTGRGNQPQHF

V: TRBV24-1
length: 14
J: TRBJ1-2
D: -
size: -
DNA: TGTGCCACCAGTGATCCAAGGGCATCCTATGGCTACACCTTC
CDR3: CATSDPRASYGYTF

V: TRBV5-5
length: 17
J: TRBJ2-1
D: TRBD2
size: -
DNA: TGTGCCAGCAGCTTGTCCGGGACTAGCGGGAGTATCAATGAGCAGTTCTTC
CDR3: CASSLSGTSGSINEQFF

V: TRBV20-1
length: 14
J: TRBJ2-2
D: -
size: -
DNA: TGCAGTGCTAGAAAACCGGGACCCGCCGGGGAGCTGTTTTTT
CDR3: CSARKPGPAGELFF

V: TRBV5-6
length: 15
J: TRBJ1-2
D: -
size: -
DNA: TGTGCCAGCAGCTCGGCTAGACAGGATAACTATGGCTACACCTTC
CDR3: CASSSARQDNYGYTF

V: TRBV9
length: 15
J: TRBJ2-7
D: TRBD2
size: -
DNA: TGTGCCAGCAGCCCCAGCGGGACTAGATTGTACGAGCAGTACTTC
CDR3: CASSPSGTRLYEQYF

V: TRBV7-2
length: 14
J: TRBJ1-1
D: -
size: few
DNA: TGTGCCAGCAACGTTGGGGCTTTCAGGGGAGGAGCTTTCTTT
CDR3: CASNVGAFRGGAFF

V: TRBV7-4
length: 18
J: TRBJ2-7
D: -
size: -
DNA: TGCGCCAGCAGCTTGGGGGGTAAGGGTGGGGGGACAACCTACGAGCAGTACTTC
CDR3: CASSLGGKGGGTTYEQYF

V: TRBV7-9
length: 12
J: TRBJ2-7
D: -
size: -
DNA: TGTGCCAGCAGCCTCCGGGCAGACGAGCAGTACTTC
CDR3: CASSLRADEQYF

V: TRBV5-4
length: 13
J: TRBJ1-1
D: TRBD1
size: -
DNA: TGTGCCAGCAGCTCCAGGGGGTCGGTAGAAGCTTTCTTT
CDR3: CASSSRGSVEAFF

V: TRBV10-3
length: 13
J: TRBJ1-5
D: TRBD1
size: -
DNA: TGTGCCATCAGTGGGACAGGGGGTCAGCCCCAGCATTTT
CDR3: CAISGTGGQPQHF

V: TRBV19
length: 17
J: TRBJ2-4
D: -
size: many
DNA: TGTGCCAGTAGTATTAACTATGCCTCATTAGCCAAAAACATTCAGTACTTC
CDR3: CASSINYASLAKNIQYF

V: TRBV2
length: 15
J: TRBJ2-7
D: -
size: -
DNA: TGTGCCAGCAGTCGGGGCGGAGCCGGGGCGTACGAGCAGTACTTC
CDR3: CASSRGGAGAYEQYF

V: TRBV20-1
length: 15
J: TRBJ2-7
D: TRBD2
size: -
DNA: TGCAGTGCTAGACTGACTAGCGCGAGCTCCTACGAGCAGTACTTC
CDR3: CSARLTSASSYEQYF

V: TRBV6-5
length: 16
J: TRBJ1-2
D: -
size: many
DNA: TGTGCCAGCAGCCGCTCAAGTATGCGGACAGCCTATGGCTACACCTTC
CDR3: CASSRSSMRTAYGYTF

V: TRBV2
length: 10
J: TRBJ1-4
D: -
size: many
DNA: TGTGCCAGCAGAAGTGAAAAACTGTTTTTT
CDR3: CASRSEKLFF

V: TRBV20-1
length: 14
J: TRBJ1-2
D: -
size: -
DNA: TGCAGTGCCCCTCCGGCAGCGGGCAGCTATGGCTACACCTTC
CDR3: CSAPPAAGSYGYTF

V: TRBV4-3
length: 16
J: TRBJ2-1
D: -
size: -
DNA: TGCGCCAGCAGCCAAGATCAGAGCGGAGCCTACAATGAGCAGTTCTTC
CDR3: CASSQDQSGAYNEQFF

V: TRBV9
length: 15
J: TRBJ2-3
D: -
size: -
DNA: TGTGCCAGCAGCGTAGACGGGGATTACACAGATACGCAGTATTTT
CDR3: CASSVDGDYTDTQYF

V: TRBV20-1
length: 13
J: TRBJ2-7
D: TRBD1
size: once
DNA: TGCAGTGCTAGCGGGGACAGGAGCTACGAGCAGTACTTC
CDR3: CSASGDRSYEQYF

V: TRBV29-1
length: 17
J: TRBJ1-6
D: TRBD1
size: -
DNA: TGCAGCGTTCGGGACAGGGGGCCCGCGGGGTTATCCTCACCCCTCCACTTT
CDR3: CSVRDRGPAGLSSPLHF

V: TRBV9
length: 16
J: TRBJ1-1
D: TRBD1
size: many
DNA: TGTGCCAGCAGCGTAGGGGCAGGGGGCGTCCCCACTGAAGCTTTCTTT
CDR3: CASSVGAGGVPTEAFF

V: TRBV5-1
length: 14
J: TRBJ2-1
D: -
size: -
DNA: TGCGCCAGCAGCTTGGGGAACTCGGTCAATGAGCAGTTCTTC
CDR3: CASSLGNSVNEQFF

V: TRBV20-1
length: 12
J: TRBJ2-5
D: -
size: -
DNA: TGCAGTGCTAAAAGCGGTCAAGAGACCCAGTACTTC
CDR3: CSAKSGQETQYF

V: TRBV27
length: 15
J: TRBJ2-7
D: -
size: many
DNA: TGTGCCAGCGCTCGGGGGGCGGGAGCGGTGGGTGAGCAGTACTTC
CDR3: CASARGAGAVGEQYF

V: TRBV19
length: 14
J: TRBJ1-2
D: -
size: many
DNA: TGTGCCAGTTCCCCGGACAGAGGCTCCTATGGCTACACCTTC
CDR3: CASSPDRGSYGYTF

V: TRBV5-6
length: 15
J: TRBJ1-5
D: TRBD1
size: -
DNA: TGTGCCAGCAGCGGGGGACAGACTAGCAATCAGCCCCAGCATTTT
CDR3: CASSGGQTSNQPQHF

V: TRBV12-3/TRBV12-4
length: 12
J: TRBJ1-5
D: -
size: -
DNA: TGTGCCAGCAGTTTTGGTCGCGTGCCCCAGCATTTT
CDR3: CASSFGRVPQHF

V: TRBV6-1
length: 15
J: TRBJ2-3
D: -
size: -
DNA: TGTGCCAGCGGAGGCGGGGTACTGAACACAGATACGCAGTATTTT
CDR3: CASGGGVLNTDTQYF

V: TRBV10-1
length: 14
J: TRBJ2-1
D: -
size: -
DNA: TGCGCCAGCAGTGGCCGAGGGGCGGTAAATGAGCAGTTCTTC
CDR3: CASSGRGAVNEQFF